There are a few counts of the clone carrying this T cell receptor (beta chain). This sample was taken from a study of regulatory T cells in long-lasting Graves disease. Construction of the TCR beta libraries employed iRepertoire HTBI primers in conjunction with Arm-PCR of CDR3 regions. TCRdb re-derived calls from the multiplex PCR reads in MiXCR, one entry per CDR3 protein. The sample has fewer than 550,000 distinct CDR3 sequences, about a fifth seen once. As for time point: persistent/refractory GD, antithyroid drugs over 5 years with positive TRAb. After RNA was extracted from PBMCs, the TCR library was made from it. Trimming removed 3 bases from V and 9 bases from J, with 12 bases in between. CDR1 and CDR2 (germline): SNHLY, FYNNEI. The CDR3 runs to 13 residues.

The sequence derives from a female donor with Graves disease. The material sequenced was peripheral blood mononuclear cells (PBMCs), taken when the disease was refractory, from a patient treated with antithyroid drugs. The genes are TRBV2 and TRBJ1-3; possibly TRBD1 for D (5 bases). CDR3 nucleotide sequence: TGTGCCAGCAGTGACAGGGCCCGCGGCACCATATATTTT. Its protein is CASSDRARGTIYF.